Reported below is one T cell receptor beta chain. Its antigen is undetermined. This entry belongs to a study of shared clonotypes between healthy human individuals. Germline V lookup: CDR1 KGHSH, CDR2 LQKENI. The CDR3 has 17 residues. With V trimmed by 2 bases and J by 6 bases, 10 bases remained unmatched. Study outcomes and limitations: A reduction in generation probabilities was seen for non-shared clonotypes relative to those shared by all four donors.

The authors loaded 200 ng DNA, roughly 27,000 T cell genomes, into sorted-subset replicate PCRs. Sequencing used immunoSEQ multiplex PCR; TCRdb keeps in-frame clones, though not all of them. The profile shows 2 million to 2.5 million clones, about 94% of them singletons. Those who donated were healthy HIV-negative adults, with no recent acute infections or vaccinations reported. The authors divided CD4+ cells into CD45RA+ naive and CD45RA-negative memory subsets. The V and J genes are TRBV18 and TRBJ2-1, with TRBD2 identical over 10 bases. The TCR sequence derives from a man aged 18 to 30 in good health. Specimen: naive CD4+ T cells sorted from blood. Subset defined: CD45RA+ positively selected. The chain's CDR3 is CASSPKSRLAGFNEQFF. DNA of the CDR3: TGTGCCAGCTCACCAAAATCTAGACTAGCGGGCTTCAATGAGCAGTTCTTC. Variable domain in full (rest from reference TRBV18 and TRBJ2-1): NAGVMQNPRHLVRRRGQEARLRCSPMKGHSHVYWYRQLPEEGLKFMVYLQKENIIDESGMPKERFSAEFPKEGPSILRIQQVVRGDSAAYFCASSPKSRLAGFNEQFFGPGTRLTVL.